Each of the 27 T cell receptor beta chains below was sequenced from the same sample in a study of blood T cell repertoires in COVID-19. The protocol was immunoSEQ multiplex PCR, while the TCRdb copy is restricted to in-frame clones and leaves out a portion. The sample has approximately 460,000 clones; about 88% are singletons. Sequenced sample: peripheral blood. These receptors all come from a young man with COVID-19, enrolled during active disease.

This clone was seen a single time. The V call is TRBV5-1, the J call TRBJ2-1; 10 bases agree with TRBD1. This CDR3 is built from 16 residues. The germline gives CDR1 SGHRS, CDR2 YFSETQ. Trimming took 4 bases from V and 7 from J; bases not matched to a gene: 11. The CDR3 reads CASSREGTGVRNEQFF. The CDR3 DNA follows: TGCGCCAGCAGCCGGGAGGGGACAGGGGTACGAAATGAGCAGTTCTTC.

The chain has TRBV5-6 and TRBJ2-2; D possibly corresponds to TRBD1 (5 bases). The CDR3 sequence is 13 residues long. CDR1 is SGHDT and CDR2 is YYEEEE in the germline V gene. Deletions cut 2 bases from V and 5 bases from J, with 7 bases between. The CDR3 region has the DNA TGTGCCAGCAGCTTTCAGGGAACCGGGGAGCTGTTTTTT. Amino acids: CASSFQGTGELFF.

The chain recombines TRBV12-3 or TRBV12-4 with TRBJ1-1; the D is unclear. The CDR3 extends over 13 amino acids. The germline V and J ends were trimmed by 5 bases and 1 base, with 8 bases remaining between them. CDR3 nucleotides: TGTGCCAGCAGTCCTCCGGGGAACACTGAAGCTTTCTTT. This translates into CASSPPGNTEAFF.

This chain connects TRBV30 to TRBJ2-7, with 9 nucleotides matching TRBD2. V gave up 3 bases and J gave up 7 bases; unmatched junction bases: 7. The CDR3 totals 13 residues. Looked up from germline, CDR1 is GTSNPN and CDR2 is SVGIG (reference sequence). The CDR3 sequence is CAWRTSGAGEQYF. CDR3 nucleotide sequence: TGTGCCTGGAGGACTAGCGGAGCGGGGGAGCAGTACTTC.

The CDR3 spells CASSLTGSGTDTQYF. The CDR3 DNA is TGCGCCAGCAGCTTGACGGGTTCGGGCACAGATACGCAGTATTTT. The rearrangement joins TRBV5-1 to TRBJ2-3; D uncertain. Trimming pared 1 base from V and 1 base from J, leaving 10 bases between. CDR1 is SGHRS and CDR2 is YFSETQ in the germline V gene. The CDR3 spans 15 residues. The full variable domain, in which reference TRBV5-1 and TRBJ2-3 provide the parts outside the CDR3, is KAGVTQTPRYLIKTRGQQVTLSCSPISGHRSVSWYQQTPGQGLQFLFEYFSETQRNKGNFPGRFSGRQFSNSRSEMNVSTLELGDSALYLCASSLTGSGTDTQYFGPGTRLTVL.

This chain connects TRBV6-6 to TRBJ1-1, with unresolved D. This CDR3 has 12 amino acids. CDR1 is MNHNY and CDR2 is SVGAGI in the germline V gene (reference sequence). Trimming took 3 bases from V and 4 from J, leaving 6 bases between them. CDR3 in amino acids: CASSYGVTEAFF. CDR3 nucleotide sequence: TGTGCCAGCAGTTATGGAGTCACTGAAGCTTTCTTT.

J is TRBJ2-7 and V is TRBV13; D gene unclear. The CDR3 has 16 residues. CDR1 and CDR2 from the germline V gene are PRHDT and FYEKMQ (reference sequence). V was trimmed by 5 bases and J by 3 bases, leaving 20 bases between them. The CDR3 sequence: CASSPSDSPAFYEQYF. The CDR3 DNA reads as TGTGCCAGCAGCCCATCTGACTCCCCAGCGTTCTACGAGCAGTACTTC.

The chain couples TRBV12-3 or TRBV12-4 to TRBJ1-2, with D perhaps matching TRBD1 (5 bases). Deletions cut 6 bases from V and 5 bases from J, with 7 bases between. The CDR3 covers 11 residues. The CDR3 region is CASSREYGYTF. The CDR3 coding sequence is TGTGCCAGCAGCAGGGAATATGGCTACACCTTC.

The chain uses TRBV7-2 and TRBJ1-1; 8 bases line up with TRBD1. Germline assignment: CDR1 SGHTA and CDR2 FQGNSA. V was pared by 5 bases and J by 5 bases, with 13 bases of the junction left unmatched. CDR3 size: 16 residues. The CDR3 is CASSLPGQGVGTEAFF. CDR3 nucleotide sequence: TGTGCCAGCAGCCTCCCCGGACAGGGAGTCGGAACTGAAGCTTTCTTT.

This clone was seen a single time. This sequence joins TRBV10-2 and TRBJ1-2; a possible D gene is TRBD1 (6 bases). The germline V gene has CDR1 WSHSY and CDR2 SAAADI. The CDR3 loop spans 15 amino acids. V shed 5 bases and J shed 7 bases, with 20 bases lying between them. CDR3 coding DNA: TGCGCCAGCAGTACTTACTTAACAGGGAGAGGTGGCTACACCTTC. The encoded protein is CASSTYLTGRGGYTF.

CDR3 sequence reads: CASSLGGLASAHRLSGFF. DNA of the CDR3: TGTGCCAGCAGCTTAGGAGGGCTAGCTTCCGCTCATCGTCTGAGCGGGTTCTTC. This chain links TRBV7-8 with TRBJ2-1, with D maybe TRBD2 (5 bases). Trimming cost V 1 base and J 15 bases, with 31 bases left between them. The CDR3 is made up of 18 amino acids. CDR1 SGHVS and CDR2 FQNEAQ come from the germline V gene.

V usage is TRBV23-1 and J usage is TRBJ1-6; 8 bases match TRBD1. TRBV23-1 falls under the ORF class, with uncertain function. V lost 0 bases and J lost 7; bases outside the gene matches: 8. This CDR3 is built from 17 residues. CDR3 nucleotide sequence: TGCGCCAGCAGTCAATCCACGACAGGGGATGGAAATTCACCCCTCCACTTT. This encodes CASSQSTTGDGNSPLHF.

The chain employs TRBV6-5 and TRBJ2-7, with D possibly being TRBD2 (5 bases). The ends were cut back, 6 bases at V and 2 bases at J, with 11 bases in the middle. Germline CDR1 MNHEY, CDR2 SVGAGI. This CDR3 has 13 residues. The CDR3 nucleotides read TGTGCCAGCAGACAAACCGGGGCCTACGAGCAGTACTTC. This sequence encodes CASRQTGAYEQYF.

The chain has TRBV15 and TRBJ1-1; D not certain. V lost 1 base and J 1 base, leaving 7 bases between the germline ends. This CDR3 is 14 amino acids long. Germline-derived CDR1 and CDR2 are LNHNV and YYDKDF (reference sequence). The CDR3 nucleotides are TGTGCCACCAGCAGAGGGGCCCGGAACACTGAAGCTTTCTTT. Encoded protein: CATSRGARNTEAFF.

The rearrangement links TRBV28 to TRBJ1-6, with TRBD1 matching 9 bases. V lost 5 bases and J lost 9; bases outside the gene matches: 14. Germline CDR1 MDHEN, CDR2 SYDVKM. The CDR3 has 17 residues. The CDR3 DNA sequence: TGTGCCAGCAGTCTAAAAAGGGGGACAGGGTTGGTTTCACCCCTCCACTTT. Protein sequence: CASSLKRGTGLVSPLHF.

A note on this clone: At the DNA level, this CDR3 is encoded by other sequences in the same sample as well. The chain carries TRBV6-5 and TRBJ1-2, with 7 bases lining up with TRBD1. J gave up 8 bases and V 2 bases, and 5 bases lay outside the gene matches. CDR1 is MNHEY and CDR2 is SVGAGI in the germline V gene. There are 13 residues in the CDR3. The CDR3 protein is CASSYETGRGYTF. In DNA form, the CDR3 reads TGTGCCAGCAGTTACGAGACAGGGAGGGGCTACACCTTC.

V gene TRBV18 combines with J gene TRBJ2-1; 9 bases fit TRBD2. V dropped 2 bases and J dropped 5; count of bases not matched to a gene: 4. Germline loops: CDR1 KGHSH, CDR2 LQKENI. CDR3 length: 15 residues. This CDR3 is CASSPGSSGDNEQFF. CDR3 bases: TGTGCCAGCTCACCAGGTTCTAGCGGGGACAATGAGCAGTTCTTC.

This chain links TRBV15 with TRBJ2-2; D gene unclear. The CDR3 extends over 14 amino acids. V was trimmed by 0 bases and J by 5 bases, leaving 7 bases between them. The germline gives CDR1 LNHNV, CDR2 YYDKDF (reference sequence). CDR3 nucleotides: TGTGCCACCAGCAGAGAGTCGGGTACCGGGGAGCTGTTTTTT. It yields the protein CATSRESGTGELFF.

The chain recombines TRBV7-9 with TRBJ1-1; TRBD1 matches at 11 bases. The length of the CDR3 is 15 residues. CDR1 is SEHNR and CDR2 is FQNEAQ in the germline V gene (reference sequence). Germline trimming cut 4 bases from V and 3 bases from J; bases unmatched to any gene: 4. CDR3 in amino acids: CASSSDRGPDTEAFF. CDR3 bases: TGTGCCAGCAGCTCGGACAGGGGGCCGGACACTGAAGCTTTCTTT.

In nucleotides, the CDR3 is TGTGCCAGCAGCTTGGCCGGGCAGCGGGGGGGCCTAAATGAGCAGTTCTTC. Protein sequence: CASSLAGQRGGLNEQFF. The gene calls are TRBV5-4 and TRBJ2-1; 10 bases line up with TRBD2. This CDR3 contains 17 residues. Unmatched junction bases numbered 10, after V lost 0 bases and J lost 7 bases. CDR1 is SGHNT and CDR2 is YYREEE in the germline V gene (reference sequence).

This clone was picked up one time. The chain links TRBV10-3 to TRBJ2-5; TRBD2 aligns across 8 bases. V gave up 9 bases and J gave up 2 bases; unmatched junction bases: 5. CDR1 is ENHRY and CDR2 is SYGVKD in the germline V gene. The CDR3 extends over 13 amino acids. The CDR3 nucleotides are TGTGCCATTAGCGGGACCGGACAAGAGACCCAGTACTTC. It encodes CAISGTGQETQYF.

V usage is TRBV3-1 (or the pseudogene TRBV3-2) and J usage is TRBJ1-3, with D perhaps matching TRBD1 (6 bases). Germline V lookup: CDR1 LGHDT, CDR2 YNNKEL (reference sequence). This CDR3 region has 15 residues. Trimming left V 3 bases short and J 6 bases short, with 15 bases between. The CDR3: CASSHLVRGPNTIYF. CDR3 coding DNA: TGTGCCAGCAGCCATCTCGTGCGGGGGCCAAACACCATATATTTT.

The chain recombines TRBV28 with TRBJ2-7; TRBD2 aligns across 13 bases. This CDR3 is 14 amino acids long. Germline trimming cut 5 bases from V and 6 bases from J; bases unmatched to any gene: 4. Germline V CDR1 and CDR2: MDHEN, SYDVKM. The CDR3 protein is CASSQTSGRFEQYF. CDR3 nucleotides: TGTGCCAGCAGTCAGACTAGCGGGAGGTTCGAGCAGTACTTC.

The gene calls are TRBV10-2 and TRBJ1-2; TRBD1 matches at 8 bases. With V trimmed by 2 bases and J by 11 bases, 10 bases remained unmatched. The CDR3 runs to 14 residues. Germline V gene data show CDR1 as WSHSY and CDR2 as SAAADI. CDR3 in amino acids: CASSEARTGLTYTF. As DNA, the CDR3 is TGCGCCAGCAGTGAGGCCCGGACAGGGCTCACGTACACCTTC.

As to this clone: The same CDR3 can be traced to other DNA sequences in this sample. This rearrangement joins TRBV5-1 to TRBJ2-5, with D maybe TRBD2 (6 bases). CDR1 and CDR2 from the germline V gene are SGHRS and YFSETQ. The CDR3 length is 13 residues. The germline V and J ends were trimmed by 0 bases and 5 bases, with 8 bases remaining between them. DNA of the CDR3: TGCGCCAGCAGCTTGGGAGGAGGGGAGACCCAGTACTTC. As protein: CASSLGGGETQYF. The whole variable domain, filled in from reference TRBV5-1 and TRBJ2-5, reads KAGVTQTPRYLIKTRGQQVTLSCSPISGHRSVSWYQQTPGQGLQFLFEYFSETQRNKGNFPGRFSGRQFSNSRSEMNVSTLELGDSALYLCASSLGGGETQYFGPGTRLLVL.

V usage is TRBV5-1 and J usage is TRBJ2-1, with TRBD2 matching 8 bases. The CDR3 spans 14 residues. Germline CDR1 and CDR2: SGHRS and YFSETQ. V gave up 4 bases and J gave up 8 bases; unmatched junction bases: 8. CDR3 amino acids: CASSPGGGYDEQFF. The CDR3 bases are TGCGCCAGCAGCCCGGGCGGGGGGTACGATGAGCAGTTCTTC.

The chain links TRBV7-2 to TRBJ2-6; D is perhaps TRBD2 (5 bases). The V gene's germline CDR1 is SGHTA and CDR2 FQGNSA. V was trimmed by 4 bases and J by 2 bases, leaving 18 bases between them. CDR3 length: 18 amino acids. The CDR3 DNA follows: TGTGCCAGCAGCTATGGAGGACGGACTTCCCCTGGGGCCAACGTCCTGACTTTC. As protein: CASSYGGRTSPGANVLTF.